The source of this T cell receptor beta chain is a study of T cell repertoires in cytomegalovirus infection. This clonotype was seen at least ten times. The V end was cut by 5 bases, the J end by 2 bases, with 15 bases between. The CDR3 spans 15 residues. Per the germline V gene, CDR1 is MGHDK and CDR2 is SYGVNS. TCRdb re-called the reads with MiXCR, one entry per CDR3 protein. The sample lists around 440,000 distinct CDR3 sequences, about 11% occurring once. The sequence was obtained from a human donor in good health (CMV status not recorded). Some clones in this sample may be carry-over from other donors' samples. The chain employs TRBV25-1 and TRBJ1-2, with a weak D call TRBD1 (6 bases). The sequenced sample consisted of PBMCs. This CDR3 reads CASSPQGRDNYGYTF. DNA for the CDR3: TGTGCCAGCAGTCCTCAGGGGAGGGACAACTATGGCTACACCTTC.